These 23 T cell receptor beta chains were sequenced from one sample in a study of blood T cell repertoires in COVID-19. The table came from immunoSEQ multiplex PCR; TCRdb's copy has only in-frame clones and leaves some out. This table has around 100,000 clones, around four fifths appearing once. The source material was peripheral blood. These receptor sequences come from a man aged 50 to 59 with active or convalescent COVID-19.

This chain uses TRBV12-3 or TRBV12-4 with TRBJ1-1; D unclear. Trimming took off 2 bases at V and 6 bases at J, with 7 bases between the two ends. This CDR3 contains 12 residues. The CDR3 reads CASSLRRAEAFF. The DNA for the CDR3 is TGTGCCAGCAGTTTAAGGAGGGCTGAAGCTTTCTTT.

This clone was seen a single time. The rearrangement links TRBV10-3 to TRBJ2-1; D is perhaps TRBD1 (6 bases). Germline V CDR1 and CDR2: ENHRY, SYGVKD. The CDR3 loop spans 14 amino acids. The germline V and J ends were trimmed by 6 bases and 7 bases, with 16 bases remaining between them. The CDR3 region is CAISGPRGTNEQFF. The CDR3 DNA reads TGTGCCATCAGCGGACCCAGAGGGACAAATGAGCAGTTCTTC.

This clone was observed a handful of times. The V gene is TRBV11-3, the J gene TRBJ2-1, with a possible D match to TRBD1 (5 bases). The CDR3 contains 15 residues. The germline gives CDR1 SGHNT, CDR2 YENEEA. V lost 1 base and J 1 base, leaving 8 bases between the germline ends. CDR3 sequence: CASSLAGQSYNEQFF. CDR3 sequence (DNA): TGTGCCAGCAGCTTAGCAGGGCAGTCCTACAATGAGCAGTTCTTC.

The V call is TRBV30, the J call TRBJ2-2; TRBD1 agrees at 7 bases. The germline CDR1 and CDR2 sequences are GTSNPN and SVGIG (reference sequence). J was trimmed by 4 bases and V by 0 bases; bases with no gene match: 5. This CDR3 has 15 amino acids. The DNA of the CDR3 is TGTGCCTGGAGTGTTCCCGACAGGGTCACCGGGGAGCTGTTTTTT. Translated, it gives CAWSVPDRVTGELFF. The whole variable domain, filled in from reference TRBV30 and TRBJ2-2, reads SQTIHQWPATLVQPVGSPLSLECTVEGTSNPNLYWYRQAAGRGLQLLFYSVGIGQISSEVPQNLSASRPQDRQFILSSKKLLLSDSGFYLCAWSVPDRVTGELFFGEGSRLTVL.

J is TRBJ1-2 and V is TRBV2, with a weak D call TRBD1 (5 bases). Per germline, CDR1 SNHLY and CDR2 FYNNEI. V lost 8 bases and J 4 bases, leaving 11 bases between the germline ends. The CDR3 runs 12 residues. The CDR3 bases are TGTGCCAGCGAATTCGGGGGCTATGGCTACACCTTC. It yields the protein CASEFGGYGYTF.

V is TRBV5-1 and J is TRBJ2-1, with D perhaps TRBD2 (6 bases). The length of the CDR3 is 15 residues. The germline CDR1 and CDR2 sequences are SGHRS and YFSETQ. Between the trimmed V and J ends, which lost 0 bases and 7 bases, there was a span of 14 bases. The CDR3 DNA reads TGCGCCAGCAGCTTGGCAGCGGGCCCGTGGAATGAGCAGTTCTTC. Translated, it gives CASSLAAGPWNEQFF.

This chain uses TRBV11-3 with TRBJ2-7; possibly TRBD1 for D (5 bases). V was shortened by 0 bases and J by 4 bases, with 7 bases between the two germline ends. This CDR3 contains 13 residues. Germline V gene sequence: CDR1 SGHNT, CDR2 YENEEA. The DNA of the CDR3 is TGTGCCAGCAGCTTAGAACAGGTATACGAGCAGTACTTC. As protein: CASSLEQVYEQYF.

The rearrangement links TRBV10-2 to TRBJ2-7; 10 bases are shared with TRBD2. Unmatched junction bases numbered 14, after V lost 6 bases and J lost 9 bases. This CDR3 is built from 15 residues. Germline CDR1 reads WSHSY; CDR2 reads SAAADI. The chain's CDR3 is CASRGTSDLLRVQYF. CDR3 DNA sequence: TGCGCCAGCAGAGGGACTAGCGATCTCCTACGTGTGCAGTACTTC.

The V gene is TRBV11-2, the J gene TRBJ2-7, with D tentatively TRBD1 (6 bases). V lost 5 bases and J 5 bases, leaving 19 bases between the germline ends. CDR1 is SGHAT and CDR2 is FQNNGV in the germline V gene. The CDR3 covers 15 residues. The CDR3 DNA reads TGTGCCAGCAGCCGACCGGGACATATCGTCCACGAGCAGTACTTC. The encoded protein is CASSRPGHIVHEQYF.

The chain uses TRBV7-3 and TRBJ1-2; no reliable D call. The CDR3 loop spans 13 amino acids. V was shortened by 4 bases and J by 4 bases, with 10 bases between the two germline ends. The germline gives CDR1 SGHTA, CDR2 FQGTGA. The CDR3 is CASSSQAIYGYTF. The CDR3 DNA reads TGTGCCAGCAGCTCCCAAGCAATCTATGGCTACACCTTC.

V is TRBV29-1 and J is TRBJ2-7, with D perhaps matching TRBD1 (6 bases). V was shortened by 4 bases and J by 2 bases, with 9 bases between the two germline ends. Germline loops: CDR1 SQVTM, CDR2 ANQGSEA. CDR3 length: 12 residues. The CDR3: CSVVQGPYEQYF. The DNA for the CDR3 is TGCAGCGTTGTACAGGGACCCTACGAGCAGTACTTC.

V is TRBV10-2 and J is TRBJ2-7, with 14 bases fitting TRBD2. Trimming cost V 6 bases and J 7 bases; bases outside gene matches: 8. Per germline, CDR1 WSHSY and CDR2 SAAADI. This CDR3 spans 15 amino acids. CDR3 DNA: TGCGCCAGCAGGCTTACAGGGACTAGCGGGGGTGAGCAGTACTTC. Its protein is CASRLTGTSGGEQYF.

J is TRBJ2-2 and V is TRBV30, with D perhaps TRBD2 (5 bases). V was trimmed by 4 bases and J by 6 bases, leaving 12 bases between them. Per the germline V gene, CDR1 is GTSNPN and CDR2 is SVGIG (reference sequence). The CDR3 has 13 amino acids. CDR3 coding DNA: TGTGCCTGGACGTGGCGGGTGGCCGGGGAGCTGTTTTTT. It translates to CAWTWRVAGELFF.

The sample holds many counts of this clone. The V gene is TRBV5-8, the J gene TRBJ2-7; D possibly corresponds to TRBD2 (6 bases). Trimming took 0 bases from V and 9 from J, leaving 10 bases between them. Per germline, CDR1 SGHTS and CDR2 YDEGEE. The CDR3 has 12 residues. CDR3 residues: CASSLVGGRQYF. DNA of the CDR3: TGTGCCAGCAGCTTGGTTGGGGGGAGGCAGTACTTC.

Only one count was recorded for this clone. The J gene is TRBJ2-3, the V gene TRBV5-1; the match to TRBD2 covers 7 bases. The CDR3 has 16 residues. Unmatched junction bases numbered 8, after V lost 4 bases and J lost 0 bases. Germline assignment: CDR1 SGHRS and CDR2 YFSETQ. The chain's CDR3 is CASSPEGRVSTDTQYF. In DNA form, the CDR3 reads TGCGCCAGCAGCCCTGAGGGGAGGGTTAGCACAGATACGCAGTATTTT.

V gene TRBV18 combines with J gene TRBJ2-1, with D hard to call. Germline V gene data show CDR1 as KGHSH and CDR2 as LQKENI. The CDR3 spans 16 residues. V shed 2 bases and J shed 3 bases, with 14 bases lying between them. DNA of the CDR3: TGTGCCAGCTCACCAATACGGAGCCAGAGCTACAATGAGCAGTTCTTC. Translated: CASSPIRSQSYNEQFF.

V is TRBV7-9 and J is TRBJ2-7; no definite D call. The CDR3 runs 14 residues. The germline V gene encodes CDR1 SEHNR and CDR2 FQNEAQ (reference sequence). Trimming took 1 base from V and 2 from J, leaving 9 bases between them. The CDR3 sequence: CASSLGATAYEQYF. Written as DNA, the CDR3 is TGTGCCAGCAGCTTAGGGGCGACGGCCTACGAGCAGTACTTC.

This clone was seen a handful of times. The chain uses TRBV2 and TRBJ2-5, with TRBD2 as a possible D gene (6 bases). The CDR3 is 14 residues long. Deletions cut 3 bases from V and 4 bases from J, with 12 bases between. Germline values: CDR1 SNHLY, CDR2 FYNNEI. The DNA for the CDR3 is TGTGCCAGCAGTGACGGGGGAGGAAGAGAGACCCAGTACTTC. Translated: CASSDGGGRETQYF.

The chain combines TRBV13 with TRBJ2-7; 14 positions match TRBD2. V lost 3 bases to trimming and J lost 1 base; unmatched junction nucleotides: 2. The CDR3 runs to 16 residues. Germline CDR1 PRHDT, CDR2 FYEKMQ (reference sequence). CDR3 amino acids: CASSLTSGRGSYEQYF. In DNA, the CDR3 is TGTGCCAGCAGCTTGACTAGCGGGAGGGGTTCCTACGAGCAGTACTTC.

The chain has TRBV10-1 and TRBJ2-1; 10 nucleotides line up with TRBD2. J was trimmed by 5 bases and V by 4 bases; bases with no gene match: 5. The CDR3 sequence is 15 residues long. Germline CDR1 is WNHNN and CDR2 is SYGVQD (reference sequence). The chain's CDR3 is CASSAGLAEDNEQFF. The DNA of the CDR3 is TGCGCCAGCAGTGCCGGACTAGCGGAAGACAATGAGCAGTTCTTC.

The CDR3 nucleotides read TGTGCCAGCAGCGTAGGGAAGAAATTGACACATAACATGAACACTGAAGCTTTCTTT. Translation gives CASSVGKKLTHNMNTEAFF. The chain combines TRBV9 with TRBJ1-1; D is ambiguous. The V gene's germline CDR1 is SGDLS and CDR2 YYNGEE. This CDR3 has 19 amino acids. The V end was cut by 0 bases, the J end by 0 bases, with 21 bases between.

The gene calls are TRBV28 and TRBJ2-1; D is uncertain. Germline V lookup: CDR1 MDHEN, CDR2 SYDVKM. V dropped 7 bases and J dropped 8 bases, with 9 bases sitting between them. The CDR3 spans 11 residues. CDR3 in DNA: TGTGCCAGCACCCTAGGCTATGAGCAGTTCTTC. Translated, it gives CASTLGYEQFF.

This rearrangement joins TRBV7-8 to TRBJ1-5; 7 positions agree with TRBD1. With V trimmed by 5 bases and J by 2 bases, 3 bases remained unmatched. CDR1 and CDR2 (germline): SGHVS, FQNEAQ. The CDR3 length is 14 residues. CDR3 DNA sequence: TGTGCCAGCAGCCCTACAGGGGGCAATCAGCCCCAGCATTTT. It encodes CASSPTGGNQPQHF.